This entry features one T cell receptor beta chain sequence. Only Caucasian adults living in Nashville, Tennessee made up the donor group. This sample stems from a study of shared clonotypes between healthy human individuals. The J segment lost 6 bases and the V segment lost 6 bases, leaving 11 bases of the junction unmatched. Germline V CDR1 and CDR2: SGHAT, FQNNGV. CDR3 length: 15 residues. As handled by the study authors: ImmunoSEQ output lacked quality scores and full-length reads, limiting matched filtering. The protocol was immunoSEQ multiplex PCR, while the TCRdb copy is restricted to in-frame clones and leaves out a portion. Clonal size and the V and J genes are those of that table, whereas D and trimming came from the DNA. This table holds some 550,000 clones, 95% to 98% found once.

The TCR comes from a woman aged 25-40 years in good health. The specimen was naive CD4+ T cells sorted from blood. Subset: CD45RA+ positively selected. The chain is built from TRBV11-2 and TRBJ2-1, with 7 bases matching TRBD2. CDR3 sequence: CASSKAGSQLNEQFF. The CDR3 DNA sequence: TGTGCCAGCAGTAAAGCGGGGAGCCAACTCAATGAGCAGTTCTTC.